Listed below are T cell receptor beta chains from one sample, sequenced in a study of post-analysis software for immune sequencing data. Using its own MiXCR run on the PCR reads, TCRdb lists one record per CDR3 protein. The table lists roughly 600,000 distinct CDR3 sequences, about 40% of them singletons, with over 1.5% in the top ten. Material: blood. These receptors were collected from a girl aged 10-17 years with multiple sclerosis. Each CDR3 is given with its conserved first and last residue. The D gene is left open where the match is weak. Clone sizes are given selectively: once, few, many, or a class where the clone is expanded.

size: -
D: -
V: TRBV9
J: TRBJ2-3
CDR3: CASSVYLSGADTQYF
DNA: TGTGCCAGCAGCGTATATCTGTCTGGGGCAGATACGCAGTATTTT

size: many
D: -
V: TRBV7-7
J: TRBJ2-1
CDR3: CASSHRGGNEQFF
DNA: TGTGCTAGCAGCCACCGAGGTGGGAATGAGCAGTTCTTC

size: -
D: -
V: TRBV14
J: TRBJ1-6
CDR3: CASSQEVPSPYSPLHF
DNA: TGTGCCAGCAGCCAAGAGGTCCCCAGTCCATACTCACCCCTCCACTTT

size: -
D: TRBD1
V: TRBV20-1
J: TRBJ2-3
CDR3: CSARGTATDTQYF
DNA: TGCAGTGCTAGGGGGACAGCCACAGATACGCAGTATTTT

size: -
D: TRBD1
V: TRBV12-3/TRBV12-4
J: TRBJ1-2
CDR3: CASSLADRGRGGYTF
DNA: TGTGCCAGCAGTTTAGCGGACAGGGGAAGGGGAGGCTACACCTTC

size: -
D: -
V: TRBV5-1
J: TRBJ2-5
CDR3: CASILDSQETQYF
DNA: TGCGCCAGCATCCTCGACAGTCAAGAGACCCAGTACTTC

size: -
D: -
V: TRBV6-6
J: TRBJ2-1
CDR3: CASSFRGAPYNEQFF
DNA: TGTGCCAGCAGTTTCCGCGGGGCTCCCTACAATGAGCAGTTCTTC

size: -
D: TRBD2
V: TRBV3-1
J: TRBJ2-1
CDR3: CASSQDPWGASGYNEQFF
DNA: TGTGCCAGCAGCCAAGATCCCTGGGGAGCTAGCGGTTACAATGAGCAGTTCTTC

size: few
D: -
V: TRBV20-1
J: TRBJ1-2
CDR3: CSARSQGGEEGYTF
DNA: TGCAGTGCTAGATCCCAGGGAGGCGAAGAAGGCTACACCTTC

size: few
D: TRBD1
V: TRBV12-3/TRBV12-4
J: TRBJ2-7
CDR3: CASSNSWGEQGVAYEQYF
DNA: TGTGCCAGCAGTAACTCTTGGGGGGAACAGGGGGTAGCCTACGAGCAGTACTTC

size: -
D: TRBD1
V: TRBV12-3/TRBV12-4
J: TRBJ1-2
CDR3: CASSHDRGYGYTF
DNA: TGTGCCAGCAGTCACGACAGGGGGTATGGCTACACCTTC

size: -
D: -
V: TRBV3-1
J: TRBJ2-1
CDR3: CASSQDRAGEQFF
DNA: TGTGCCAGCAGCCAAGATCGAGCGGGTGAGCAGTTCTTC

size: -
D: TRBD1
V: TRBV6-5
J: TRBJ1-2
CDR3: CASRDRTGGIYGYTF
DNA: TGTGCCAGCAGGGACCGGACAGGGGGCATCTATGGCTACACCTTC

size: -
D: -
V: TRBV7-3
J: TRBJ2-3
CDR3: CASSGSPGADTQYF
DNA: TGTGCCAGCAGCGGCAGCCCGGGGGCAGATACGCAGTATTTT

size: few
D: -
V: TRBV4-2
J: TRBJ1-6
CDR3: CASSQDRPGAVSPLHF
DNA: TGTGCCAGCAGCCAAGATCGTCCGGGGGCCGTCTCACCCCTCCACTTT

size: -
D: -
V: TRBV18
J: TRBJ1-2
CDR3: CASSPIGAYGYTF
DNA: TGTGCCAGCTCACCGATCGGCGCCTATGGCTACACCTTC

size: -
D: TRBD1
V: TRBV27
J: TRBJ1-5
CDR3: CASSLSTGGSRPQHF
DNA: TGTGCCAGCAGTTTATCGACAGGGGGCAGCCGGCCCCAGCATTTT

size: many
D: -
V: TRBV7-9
J: TRBJ2-7
CDR3: CASSPGPYEQYF
DNA: TGTGCCAGCAGCCCGGGGCCCTACGAGCAGTACTTC

size: few
D: -
V: TRBV28
J: TRBJ1-2
CDR3: CAIETVLSGYTF
DNA: TGTGCCATCGAGACAGTCCTCTCCGGCTACACCTTC

size: -
D: TRBD2
V: TRBV5-1
J: TRBJ2-1
CDR3: CASSSGLAGGDEQFF
DNA: TGCGCCAGCAGTTCTGGACTAGCGGGAGGGGATGAGCAGTTCTTC

size: -
D: -
V: TRBV6-6
J: TRBJ1-2
CDR3: CASSYPSGGPYGYTF
DNA: TGTGCCAGCAGTTACCCCTCTGGGGGGCCCTATGGCTACACCTTC

size: -
D: TRBD2
V: TRBV29-1
J: TRBJ2-3
CDR3: CSVVAGAGLDTQYF
DNA: TGCAGCGTCGTAGCGGGAGCAGGTTTAGATACGCAGTATTTT

size: few
D: TRBD2
V: TRBV9
J: TRBJ2-7
CDR3: CASSPTLLAGESYEQYF
DNA: TGTGCCAGCAGCCCCACCCTACTAGCGGGAGAGTCCTACGAGCAGTACTTC

size: -
D: TRBD1
V: TRBV5-1
J: TRBJ2-2
CDR3: CAGSLDRVRTGELFF
DNA: TGCGCCGGCAGCCTCGACAGGGTGAGAACCGGGGAGCTGTTTTTT

size: few
D: -
V: TRBV7-6
J: TRBJ2-6
CDR3: CASSPGAVNVLTF
DNA: TGTGCCAGCAGCCCGGGGGCAGTGAACGTCCTGACTTTC

size: few
D: TRBD2
V: TRBV7-8
J: TRBJ2-7
CDR3: CASSRISASGSYEQYF
DNA: TGTGCCAGCAGCCGCATATCGGCTAGCGGTTCCTACGAGCAGTACTTC

size: many
D: -
V: TRBV7-2
J: TRBJ1-1
CDR3: CASSSSKDRTVAEAFF
DNA: TGTGCCAGCAGCTCGTCTAAGGACAGAACCGTGGCTGAAGCTTTCTTT

size: -
D: TRBD1
V: TRBV5-6
J: TRBJ2-1
CDR3: CASSQGQYNEQFF
DNA: TGTGCCAGCAGCCAGGGACAGTACAATGAGCAGTTCTTC

size: few
D: -
V: TRBV6-6
J: TRBJ2-7
CDR3: CASSYSAPGWYEQYF
DNA: TGTGCCAGCAGTTACTCCGCCCCCGGGTGGTACGAGCAGTACTTC

size: once
D: TRBD1
V: TRBV6-1
J: TRBJ1-2
CDR3: CASSVRTGGDYGYTF
DNA: TGTGCCAGCAGTGTCCGGACAGGGGGTGACTATGGCTACACCTTC

size: few
D: -
V: TRBV7-9
J: TRBJ2-1
CDR3: CASSHDWDKRYNEQFF
DNA: TGTGCCAGCAGCCACGACTGGGACAAGCGATACAATGAGCAGTTCTTC

size: -
D: -
V: TRBV30
J: TRBJ2-7
CDR3: CAWSVLPYEQYF
DNA: TGTGCCTGGAGTGTACTACCCTACGAGCAGTACTTC

size: few
D: -
V: TRBV2
J: TRBJ1-5
CDR3: CASSEAGNQPQHF
DNA: TGTGCCAGCAGTGAGGCAGGGAATCAGCCCCAGCATTTT

size: few
D: -
V: TRBV27
J: TRBJ1-6
CDR3: CASSDPNSPLHF
DNA: TGTGCCAGCAGTGATCCTAATTCACCCCTCCACTTT

size: once
D: -
V: TRBV6-2/TRBV6-3
J: TRBJ2-5
CDR3: CASSYSSRDGEQYF
DNA: TGTGCCAGCAGTTACAGCAGCAGGGACGGAGAGCAGTACTTC

size: once
D: TRBD1
V: TRBV9
J: TRBJ2-5
CDR3: CASSPHRDSQETQYF
DNA: TGTGCCAGCAGCCCACATCGGGACAGTCAAGAGACCCAGTACTTC

size: -
D: TRBD1
V: TRBV6-5
J: TRBJ1-2
CDR3: CASSYGRGYYGYTF
DNA: TGTGCCAGCAGTTACGGCAGGGGGTACTATGGCTACACCTTC

size: few
D: TRBD1
V: TRBV5-1
J: TRBJ2-7
CDR3: CASSFQGAPSSYEQYF
DNA: TGCGCCAGCAGCTTTCAGGGGGCCCCGAGCTCCTACGAGCAGTACTTC

size: -
D: TRBD2
V: TRBV4-1
J: TRBJ2-1
CDR3: CASRSGLAGGLGNEQFF
DNA: TGCGCCAGTCGTTCCGGCCTGGCGGGAGGGCTGGGCAATGAGCAGTTCTTC

size: -
D: TRBD1
V: TRBV12-3/TRBV12-4
J: TRBJ2-1
CDR3: CASSSPGQGMFF
DNA: TGTGCCAGCAGCTCCCCCGGACAGGGGATGTTCTTC

size: -
D: -
V: TRBV7-9
J: TRBJ1-1
CDR3: CASSLRTKNTEAFF
DNA: TGTGCCAGCAGCCTAAGGACAAAGAACACTGAAGCTTTCTTT

size: few
D: -
V: TRBV12-3/TRBV12-4
J: TRBJ2-1
CDR3: CASSPQSGGSEQFF
DNA: TGTGCCAGCAGCCCTCAAAGCGGAGGGAGTGAGCAGTTCTTC

size: -
D: TRBD2
V: TRBV5-6
J: TRBJ2-5
CDR3: CASSREAALYQETQYF
DNA: TGTGCCAGCAGCCGGGAGGCAGCGTTATACCAAGAGACCCAGTACTTC

size: -
D: -
V: TRBV11-2
J: TRBJ1-1
CDR3: CASSPTGGEAEAFF
DNA: TGTGCCAGCAGCCCGACCGGAGGAGAGGCTGAAGCTTTCTTT

size: -
D: -
V: TRBV12-3/TRBV12-4
J: TRBJ2-3
CDR3: CVSSRGTIGAVTQYF
DNA: TGTGTCAGCAGCCGGGGGACGATCGGGGCGGTTACGCAGTATTTT

size: -
D: -
V: TRBV12-3/TRBV12-4
J: TRBJ2-5
CDR3: CASSLGALETQYF
DNA: TGCGCCAGCAGTTTAGGGGCCCTGGAGACCCAGTACTTC

size: few
D: TRBD1
V: TRBV29-1
J: TRBJ1-1
CDR3: CSVLTSGGTEAFF
DNA: TGCAGCGTTCTTACCTCAGGGGGCACTGAAGCTTTCTTT

size: -
D: TRBD1
V: TRBV13
J: TRBJ1-1
CDR3: CASSLGTLLTGYSEAFF
DNA: TGTGCCAGCAGCTTAGGAACCCTATTGACAGGGTACTCTGAAGCTTTCTTT

size: few
D: -
V: TRBV10-3
J: TRBJ1-2
CDR3: CAISERADNSGYTF
DNA: TGTGCCATCAGTGAGCGGGCGGATAACTCGGGCTACACCTTC

size: -
D: -
V: TRBV29-1
J: TRBJ2-1
CDR3: CSVVVVGEQFF
DNA: TGCAGCGTTGTTGTCGTAGGTGAGCAGTTCTTC

size: -
D: -
V: TRBV7-8
J: TRBJ2-1
CDR3: CASSLVWASVGPDEQFF
DNA: TGTGCCAGCAGCTTAGTCTGGGCTAGCGTCGGTCCGGATGAGCAGTTCTTC

size: -
D: -
V: TRBV5-1
J: TRBJ1-3
CDR3: CASSSTASGNTIYF
DNA: TGCGCCAGCAGCTCAACAGCCTCTGGAAACACCATATATTTT

size: -
D: -
V: TRBV2
J: TRBJ2-3
CDR3: CASNLAPSTDTQYF
DNA: TGTGCCAGCAACCTAGCGCCGAGCACAGATACGCAGTATTTT

size: -
D: TRBD1
V: TRBV10-3
J: TRBJ2-6
CDR3: CAIRQGVSGANVLTF
DNA: TGTGCCATCAGACAGGGGGTTTCTGGGGCCAACGTCCTGACTTTC

size: -
D: -
V: TRBV6-6
J: TRBJ2-5
CDR3: CASSYTRSETQYF
DNA: TGTGCCAGCAGTTACACTAGATCCGAGACCCAGTACTTC

size: -
D: TRBD2
V: TRBV12-3/TRBV12-4
J: TRBJ2-3
CDR3: CASSSQLAGRGYTQYF
DNA: TGTGCCAGCAGTTCCCAACTAGCGGGACGTGGGTATACGCAGTATTTT

size: -
D: TRBD2
V: TRBV4-1
J: TRBJ2-7
CDR3: CASSLGGAGVATYEQYF
DNA: TGCGCCAGCAGCCTGGGGGGAGCGGGAGTTGCGACCTACGAGCAGTACTTC

size: -
D: -
V: TRBV6-2/TRBV6-3
J: TRBJ2-7
CDR3: CASSPGTFRSYEQYF
DNA: TGTGCCAGCAGCCCGGGGACATTCCGCTCCTACGAGCAGTACTTC